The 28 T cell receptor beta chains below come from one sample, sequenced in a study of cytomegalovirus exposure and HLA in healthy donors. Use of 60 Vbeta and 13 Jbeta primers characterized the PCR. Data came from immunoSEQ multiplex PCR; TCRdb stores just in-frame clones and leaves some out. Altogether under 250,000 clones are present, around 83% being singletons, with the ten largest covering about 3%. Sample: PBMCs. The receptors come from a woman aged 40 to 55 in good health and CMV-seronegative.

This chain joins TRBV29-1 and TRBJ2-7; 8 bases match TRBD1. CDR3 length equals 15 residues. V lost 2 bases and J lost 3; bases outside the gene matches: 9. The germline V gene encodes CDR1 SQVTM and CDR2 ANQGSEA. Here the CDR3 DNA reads TGCAGCGTTGAATTTAGGCAGGGGGCAAGCTACGAGCAGTACTTC. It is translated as CSVEFRQGASYEQYF.

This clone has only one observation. The CDR3 nucleotides are TGCGCCAGCAGCCAAGATTCTCAAGAGGACTATGGCTACACCTTC. This gives the protein CASSQDSQEDYGYTF. The V call is TRBV4-1, the J call TRBJ1-2; D is undetermined. This CDR3 has 15 residues. Germline CDR1 MGHRA, CDR2 YSYEKL. V dropped 0 bases and J dropped 3 bases, with 11 bases sitting between them.

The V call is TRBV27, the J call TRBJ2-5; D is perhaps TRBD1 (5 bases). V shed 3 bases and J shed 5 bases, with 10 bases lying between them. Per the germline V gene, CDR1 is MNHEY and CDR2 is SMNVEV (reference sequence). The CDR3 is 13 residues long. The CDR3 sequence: CASSLKGRETQYF. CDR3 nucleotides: TGTGCCAGCAGTTTGAAGGGGCGCGAGACCCAGTACTTC.

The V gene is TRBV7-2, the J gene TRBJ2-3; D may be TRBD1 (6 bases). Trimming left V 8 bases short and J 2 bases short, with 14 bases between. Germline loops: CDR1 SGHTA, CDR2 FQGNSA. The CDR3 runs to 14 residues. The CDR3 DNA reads TGTGCCAGCGTTCCGGGACACAACACAGATACGCAGTATTTT. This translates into CASVPGHNTDTQYF. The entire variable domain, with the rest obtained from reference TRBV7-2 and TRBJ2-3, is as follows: GAGVSQSPSNKVTEKGKDVELRCDPISGHTALYWYRQSLGQGLEFLIYFQGNSAPDKSGLPSDRFSAERTGGSVSTLTIQRTQQEDSAVYLCASVPGHNTDTQYFGPGTRLTVL.

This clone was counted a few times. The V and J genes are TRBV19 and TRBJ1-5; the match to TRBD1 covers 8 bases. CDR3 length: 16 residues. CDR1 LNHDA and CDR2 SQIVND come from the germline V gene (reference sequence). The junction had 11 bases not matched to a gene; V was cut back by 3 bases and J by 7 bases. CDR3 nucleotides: TGTGCCAGTAGTATCGCCGTACAGGGGGTTGGGCAGCCCCAGCATTTT. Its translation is CASSIAVQGVGQPQHF.

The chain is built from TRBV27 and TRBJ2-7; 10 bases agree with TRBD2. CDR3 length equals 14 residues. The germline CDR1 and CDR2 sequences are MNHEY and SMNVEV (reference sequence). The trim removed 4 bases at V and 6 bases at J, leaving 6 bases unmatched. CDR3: CASSSLAGVFEQYF. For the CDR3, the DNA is TGTGCCAGCAGTTCCCTAGCGGGAGTCTTCGAGCAGTACTTC.

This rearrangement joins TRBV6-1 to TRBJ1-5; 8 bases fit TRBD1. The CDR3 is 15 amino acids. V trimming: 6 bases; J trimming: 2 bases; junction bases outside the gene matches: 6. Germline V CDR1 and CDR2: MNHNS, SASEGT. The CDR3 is CASRVDRAGNQPQHF. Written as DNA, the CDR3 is TGTGCCAGCAGGGTGGACAGGGCGGGCAATCAGCCCCAGCATTTT.

CDR3 sequence (DNA): TGTGCCAGCAGCCCAAAGGGACAGGGGGCGAAGTCCTACGAGCAGTACTTC. It specifies CASSPKGQGAKSYEQYF. The rearrangement links TRBV11-1 to TRBJ2-7; the match to TRBD1 covers 12 bases. CDR1 and CDR2 (germline): SGHAT, FQDESV (reference sequence). V lost 5 bases and J lost 1; bases outside the gene matches: 9. This CDR3 has 17 amino acids.

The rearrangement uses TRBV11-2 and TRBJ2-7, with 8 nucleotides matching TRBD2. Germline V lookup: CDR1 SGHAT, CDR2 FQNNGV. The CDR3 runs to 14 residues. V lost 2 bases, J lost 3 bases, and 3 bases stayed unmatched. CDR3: CASSLTSGNYEQYF. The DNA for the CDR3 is TGTGCCAGCAGCTTAACTAGCGGCAACTACGAGCAGTACTTC. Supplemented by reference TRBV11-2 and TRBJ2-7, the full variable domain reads EAGVAQSPRYKIIEKRQSVAFWCNPISGHATLYWYQQILGQGPKLLIQFQNNGVVDDSQLPKDRFSAERLKGVDSTLKIQPAKLEDSAVYLCASSLTSGNYEQYFGPGTRLTVT.

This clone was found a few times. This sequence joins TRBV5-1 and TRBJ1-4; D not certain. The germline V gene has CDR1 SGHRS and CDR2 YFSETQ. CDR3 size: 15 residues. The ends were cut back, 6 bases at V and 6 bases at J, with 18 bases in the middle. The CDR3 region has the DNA TGCGCCAGCACCGTTAACGGGATTGGGGATGAAAAACTGTTTTTT. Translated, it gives CASTVNGIGDEKLFF.

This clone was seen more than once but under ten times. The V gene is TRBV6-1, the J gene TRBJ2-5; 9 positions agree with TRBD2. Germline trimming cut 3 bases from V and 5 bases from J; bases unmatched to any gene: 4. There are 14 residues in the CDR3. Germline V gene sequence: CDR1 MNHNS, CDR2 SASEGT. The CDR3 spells CASSDAGGTETQYF. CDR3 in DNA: TGTGCCAGCAGTGACGCGGGAGGGACGGAGACCCAGTACTTC.

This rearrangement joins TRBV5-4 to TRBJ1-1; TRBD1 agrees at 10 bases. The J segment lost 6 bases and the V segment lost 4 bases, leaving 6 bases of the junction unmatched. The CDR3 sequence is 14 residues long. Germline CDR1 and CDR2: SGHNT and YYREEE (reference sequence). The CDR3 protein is CASSPGQGRAEAFF. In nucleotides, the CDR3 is TGTGCCAGCAGCCCGGGACAGGGGAGGGCTGAAGCTTTCTTT.

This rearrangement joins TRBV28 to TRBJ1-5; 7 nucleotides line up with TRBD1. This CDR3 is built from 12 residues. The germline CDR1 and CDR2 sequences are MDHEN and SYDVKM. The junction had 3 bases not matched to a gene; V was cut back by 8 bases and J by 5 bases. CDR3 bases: TGTGCCAGCGACGACAGGGATCAGCCCCAGCATTTT. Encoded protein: CASDDRDQPQHF.

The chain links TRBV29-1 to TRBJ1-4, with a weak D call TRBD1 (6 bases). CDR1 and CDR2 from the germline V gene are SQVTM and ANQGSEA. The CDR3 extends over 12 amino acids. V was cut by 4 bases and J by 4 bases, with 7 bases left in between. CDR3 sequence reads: CSVGQVNEKLFF. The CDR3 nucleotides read TGCAGCGTTGGACAGGTTAATGAAAAACTGTTTTTT.

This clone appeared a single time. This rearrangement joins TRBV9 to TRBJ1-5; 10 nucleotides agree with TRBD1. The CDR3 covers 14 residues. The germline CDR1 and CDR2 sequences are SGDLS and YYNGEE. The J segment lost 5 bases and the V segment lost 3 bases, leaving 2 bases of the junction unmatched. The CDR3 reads CASSGDRGHQPQHF. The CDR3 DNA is TGTGCCAGCAGCGGTGACAGGGGGCATCAGCCCCAGCATTTT.

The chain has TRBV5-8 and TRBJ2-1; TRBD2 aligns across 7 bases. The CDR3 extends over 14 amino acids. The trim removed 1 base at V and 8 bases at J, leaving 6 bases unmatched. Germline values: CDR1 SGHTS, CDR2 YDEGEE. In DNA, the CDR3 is TGTGCCAGCAGCTTGCGAGGCGGGAGCGATGAGCAGTTCTTC. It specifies CASSLRGGSDEQFF.

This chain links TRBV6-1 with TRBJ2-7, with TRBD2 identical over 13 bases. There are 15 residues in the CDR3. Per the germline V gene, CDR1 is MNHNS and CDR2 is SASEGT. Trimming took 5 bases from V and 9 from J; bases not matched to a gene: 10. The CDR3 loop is CASSTGLAGVGGQYF. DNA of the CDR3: TGTGCCAGCAGTACCGGACTAGCGGGAGTAGGCGGGCAGTACTTC.

The CDR3 sequence is CASNSPAGGRRTEAFF. Here the CDR3 DNA reads TGTGCCAGCAATTCCCCGGCAGGGGGCCGCAGGACTGAAGCTTTCTTT. The chain is built from TRBV28 and TRBJ1-1; 8 nucleotides line up with TRBD1. V shed 7 bases, J shed 5 bases, and the junction held 15 bases outside the gene matches. Germline CDR1 and CDR2: MDHEN and SYDVKM. The CDR3 is made up of 16 amino acids.

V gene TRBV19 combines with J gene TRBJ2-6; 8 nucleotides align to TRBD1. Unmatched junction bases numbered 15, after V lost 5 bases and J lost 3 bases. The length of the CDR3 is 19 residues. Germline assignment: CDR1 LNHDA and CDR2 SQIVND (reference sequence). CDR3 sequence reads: CASSERQGLGSFGANVLTF. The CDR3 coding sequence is TGTGCCAGTAGTGAGAGACAGGGGTTAGGGTCTTTTGGGGCCAACGTCCTGACTTTC.

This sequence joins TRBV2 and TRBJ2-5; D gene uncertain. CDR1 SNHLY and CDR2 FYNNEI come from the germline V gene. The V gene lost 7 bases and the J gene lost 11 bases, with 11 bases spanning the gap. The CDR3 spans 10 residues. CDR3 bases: TGTGCCAGCAAGCACGAGGAGCAGTACTTC. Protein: CASKHEEQYF.

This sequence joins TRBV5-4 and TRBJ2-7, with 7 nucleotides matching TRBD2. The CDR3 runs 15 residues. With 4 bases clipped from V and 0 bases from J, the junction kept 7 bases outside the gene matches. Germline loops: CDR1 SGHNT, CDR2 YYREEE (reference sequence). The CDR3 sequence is CASSGLAGASYEQYF. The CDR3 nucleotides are TGTGCCAGCAGCGGATTAGCGGGCGCCTCCTACGAGCAGTACTTC.

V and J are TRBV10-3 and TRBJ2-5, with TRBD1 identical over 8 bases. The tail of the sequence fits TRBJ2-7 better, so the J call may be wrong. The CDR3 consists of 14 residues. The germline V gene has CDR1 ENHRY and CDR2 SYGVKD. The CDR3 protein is CAIRGQDSSYEQYF. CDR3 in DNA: TGTGCCATCAGGGGACAGGACAGCTCCTACGAGCAGTACTTC.

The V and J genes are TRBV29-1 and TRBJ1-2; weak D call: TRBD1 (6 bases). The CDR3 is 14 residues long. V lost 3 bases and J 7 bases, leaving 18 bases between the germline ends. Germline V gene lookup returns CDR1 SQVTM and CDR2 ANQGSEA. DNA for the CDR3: TGCAGCGTTGAGTGGACAGTCCCTCGAGGTGGCTACACCTTC. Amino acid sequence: CSVEWTVPRGGYTF.

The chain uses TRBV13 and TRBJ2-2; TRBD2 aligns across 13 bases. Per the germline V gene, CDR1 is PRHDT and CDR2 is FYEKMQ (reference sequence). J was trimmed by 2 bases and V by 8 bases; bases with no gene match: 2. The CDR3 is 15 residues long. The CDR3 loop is CASRLAGGNTGELFF. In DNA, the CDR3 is TGTGCCAGCCGACTAGCGGGAGGTAACACCGGGGAGCTGTTTTTT.

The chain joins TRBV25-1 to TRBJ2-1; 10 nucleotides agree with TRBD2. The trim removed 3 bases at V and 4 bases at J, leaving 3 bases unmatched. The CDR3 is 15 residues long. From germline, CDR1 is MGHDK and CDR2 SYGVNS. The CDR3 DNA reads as TGTGCCAGCAGTGAGGGTAGCGGGAGGTACAATGAGCAGTTCTTC. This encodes CASSEGSGRYNEQFF.

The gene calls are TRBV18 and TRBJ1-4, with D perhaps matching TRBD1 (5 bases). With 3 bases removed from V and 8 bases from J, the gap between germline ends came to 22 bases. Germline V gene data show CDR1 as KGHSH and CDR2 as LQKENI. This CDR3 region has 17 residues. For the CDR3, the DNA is TGTGCCAGCTCACCGCGCAGGGAACTGGCCCCCGGCGAAAAACTGTTTTTT. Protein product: CASSPRRELAPGEKLFF. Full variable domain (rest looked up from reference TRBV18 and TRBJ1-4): NAGVMQNPRHLVRRRGQEARLRCSPMKGHSHVYWYRQLPEEGLKFMVYLQKENIIDESGMPKERFSAEFPKEGPSILRIQQVVRGDSAAYFCASSPRRELAPGEKLFFGSGTQLSVL.

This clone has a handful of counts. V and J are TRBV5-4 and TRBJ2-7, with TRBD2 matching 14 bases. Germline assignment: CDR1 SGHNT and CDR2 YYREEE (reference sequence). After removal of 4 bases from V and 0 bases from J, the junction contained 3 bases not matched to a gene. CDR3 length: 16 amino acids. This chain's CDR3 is CASSPGTSGSSYEQYF. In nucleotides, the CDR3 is TGTGCCAGCAGCCCGGGGACTAGCGGGAGCTCCTACGAGCAGTACTTC.

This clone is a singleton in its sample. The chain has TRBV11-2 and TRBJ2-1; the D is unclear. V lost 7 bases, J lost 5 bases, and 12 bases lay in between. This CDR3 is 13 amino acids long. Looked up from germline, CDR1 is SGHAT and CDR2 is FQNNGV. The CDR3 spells CASKVGFNNEQFF. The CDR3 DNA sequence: TGTGCCAGCAAAGTCGGGTTCAACAATGAGCAGTTCTTC.